This TCR beta chain was captured by sequencing in a study of CD8 T cells in ankylosing spondylitis. Study results and limitations: There was a TCR beta motif, made of several highly homologous variants, that appeared characteristic of ankylosing spondylitis blood.

Construction of TCR beta libraries was performed using quantitative 5'-RACE with molecular barcodes. TCRdb reanalysed the 5' RACE reads using MiXCR and keeps one entry per CDR3 protein. The data show about 540,000 distinct CDR3 sequences, with over 9.5% seen just once and approximately 6.3% held by the top ten. Comments on this clonotype: The antigen is unknown.

V shed 6 bases and J 5 bases; nucleotides not matched to a gene: 11. CDR1 and CDR2 from the germline V gene are KGHSH and LQKENI. The CDR3 consists of 15 residues. The sequenced sample was blood, either unsorted or a sorted T cell fraction (not recorded which). This chain links TRBV18 with TRBJ2-5, with 8 positions matching TRBD1. This sequence was found in a male donor with ankylosing spondylitis. DNA of the CDR3: TGTGCCAGCTCCCACAGCGGACAGGGCCCTGAGACCCAGTACTTC. Translating it yields CASSHSGQGPETQYF.